The rows below give T cell receptor beta chains drawn from one sample of a study of blood T cell repertoires in COVID-19. Measured with immunoSEQ multiplex PCR; TCRdb has only the in-frame clones, and not every one. The sample contains about 200,000 clones, about 85% of which appear only once. The material sequenced was peripheral blood. These receptors all stem from a man aged 40-49 years with acute or convalescent COVID-19. Both conserved end residues are part of each CDR3. The D gene is left open where the match is weak. Part of the rows lack a size; the others show once, few, many or a class for expanded clones.

clone_size | j_call | v_call | d_call | cdr3_aa | cdr3_nt
once | TRBJ2-1 | TRBV13 | - | CASSSQGGWQFF | TGTGCCAGCAGCTCACAGGGAGGGTGGCAGTTCTTC
- | TRBJ2-1 | TRBV18 | TRBD2 | CASSPQGPRLAGGPSSYNEQFF | TGTGCCAGCTCACCACAGGGACCGAGACTAGCGGGGGGCCCCAGCTCCTACAATGAGCAGTTCTTC
- | TRBJ1-2 | TRBV4-3 | - | CASSQGAGYGYTF | TGCGCCAGCAGCCAAGGGGCAGGTTATGGCTACACCTTC
- | TRBJ1-5 | TRBV5-8 | TRBD1 | CASSPTGRQLQHF | TGTGCCAGCAGCCCGACAGGGCGCCAGCTCCAGCATTTT
- | TRBJ2-5 | TRBV25-1 | - | CASSAGAGQETQYF | TGTGCCAGCAGTGCCGGGGCGGGGCAAGAGACCCAGTACTTC
few | TRBJ2-7 | TRBV5-1 | TRBD1 | CASRGQGLGEQYF | TGCGCCAGCAGGGGACAGGGGTTGGGCGAGCAGTACTTC
- | TRBJ2-1 | TRBV4-1 | TRBD2 | CASSPGLASYNEQFF | TGCGCCAGCAGCCCGGGACTAGCCTCCTACAATGAGCAGTTCTTC
- | TRBJ1-1 | TRBV19 | - | CASSVILVRNTEAFF | TGTGCCAGTAGTGTTATTTTGGTGAGGAACACTGAAGCTTTCTTT
- | TRBJ2-1 | TRBV4-2 | TRBD2 | CASSQWTSGILGEQFF | TGTGCCAGCAGCCAGTGGACTAGCGGGATTTTGGGTGAGCAGTTCTTC
- | TRBJ2-1 | TRBV4-2 | TRBD2 | CASSGREVPLDEQFF | TGTGCCAGCAGCGGGCGGGAGGTCCCCCTCGATGAGCAGTTCTTC
- | TRBJ2-5 | TRBV5-4 | TRBD2 | CASSLIGLAGIQETQYF | TGTGCCAGCAGCTTGATAGGGCTAGCGGGAATACAAGAGACCCAGTACTTC
- | TRBJ1-5 | TRBV27 | - | CASSLQGTNQPQHF | TGTGCCAGCAGTTTGCAGGGGACCAATCAGCCCCAGCATTTT
- | TRBJ1-2 | TRBV5-1 | - | CASSLDVTKGNYGYTF | TGCGCCAGCAGCTTGGATGTGACAAAAGGAAACTATGGCTACACCTTC
- | TRBJ2-3 | TRBV4-1 | - | CASSPGLGKDTQYF | TGCGCCAGCAGCCCGGGACTTGGGAAAGATACGCAGTATTTT
- | TRBJ2-7 | TRBV19 | TRBD1 | CASSRTGTYEQYF | TGTGCCAGTAGCCGGACAGGGACCTACGAGCAGTACTTC
many | TRBJ2-2 | TRBV6-5 | - | CASSNSGGGFSGELFF | TGTGCCAGCAGTAACTCGGGCGGGGGCTTTTCCGGGGAGCTGTTTTTT
- | TRBJ2-3 | TRBV6-2/TRBV6-3 | - | CASSYSAQGADTQYF | TGTGCCAGCAGTTACTCAGCTCAAGGGGCAGATACGCAGTATTTT
- | TRBJ2-3 | TRBV9 | - | CASSVEVADRTDTQYF | TGTGCCAGCAGCGTAGAGGTAGCGGACCGCACAGATACGCAGTATTTT
- | TRBJ2-3 | TRBV5-5 | - | CASSLGRLGDTQYF | TGTGCCAGCAGCTTGGGACGACTAGGAGATACGCAGTATTTT
- | TRBJ2-7 | TRBV14 | TRBD1 | CASSSTGKAYEQYF | TGTGCCAGCAGCTCGACAGGGAAGGCCTACGAGCAGTACTTC
- | TRBJ2-3 | TRBV27 | - | CASSVGTSPDTQYF | TGTGCCAGCAGCGTAGGGACTTCTCCAGATACGCAGTATTTT
- | TRBJ2-7 | TRBV14 | TRBD1 | CASSPGQGADSYEQYF | TGTGCCAGCAGCCCGGGACAGGGGGCGGACTCCTACGAGCAGTACTTC
- | TRBJ2-1 | TRBV19 | - | CASGTEGSYNEQFF | TGTGCCAGTGGTACCGAGGGCTCCTACAATGAGCAGTTCTTC
- | TRBJ2-7 | TRBV7-6 | TRBD2 | CASSLEAGSLYEQYF | TGTGCCAGCAGCTTAGAAGCGGGGAGCCTCTACGAGCAGTACTTC
- | TRBJ1-5 | TRBV19 | - | CASSPHGGFESQHF | TGTGCCAGTAGTCCTCACGGGGGGTTCGAGTCCCAGCATTTT
- | TRBJ2-1 | TRBV7-9 | - | CASRRGGSSYNEQFF | TGTGCCAGCAGGCGAGGAGGAAGCTCCTACAATGAGCAGTTCTTC
- | TRBJ1-5 | TRBV7-2 | - | CASSSPGHGFASNQPQHF | TGTGCCAGCAGCTCGCCGGGACACGGATTCGCTAGCAATCAGCCCCAGCATTTT
- | TRBJ1-1 | TRBV5-1 | - | CASSYRVNTEAFF | TGCGCCAGCAGTTACAGGGTGAACACTGAAGCTTTCTTT
- | TRBJ1-5 | TRBV5-5 | - | CASSSKGPPGGQPQHF | TGTGCCAGCAGCTCCAAGGGGCCTCCAGGCGGTCAGCCCCAGCATTTT
- | TRBJ1-4 | TRBV6-4 | - | CASSDHTGLDEKLFF | TGTGCCAGCAGTGACCATACAGGGCTGGATGAAAAACTGTTTTTT
- | TRBJ2-2 | TRBV28 | - | CASRGASGELFF | TGTGCCAGCAGGGGGGCGAGCGGGGAGCTGTTTTTT
- | TRBJ1-4 | TRBV10-3 | TRBD1 | CAISGTGQGEKLFF | TGTGCCATCAGTGGGACAGGGCAAGGGGAAAAACTGTTTTTT
- | TRBJ1-1 | TRBV5-8 | - | CASSLRGNTEAFF | TGTGCCAGCAGCTTGAGGGGGAACACTGAAGCTTTCTTT
- | TRBJ1-6 | TRBV3-1/TRBV3-2 | TRBD1 | CASSQTGGTPLHF | TGTGCCAGCAGCCAGACAGGGGGGACTCCCCTCCACTTT
- | TRBJ2-6 | TRBV15 | - | CATRPLVDSSGANVLTF | TGTGCCACCAGGCCCCTCGTTGACAGCTCTGGGGCCAACGTCCTGACTTTC
few | TRBJ1-1 | TRBV5-1 | - | CASSLTGGSADTEAFF | TGCGCCAGCAGCTTGACGGGGGGGAGTGCGGACACTGAAGCTTTCTTT
once | TRBJ2-7 | TRBV20-1 | TRBD1 | CSAIDRGFGGEQYF | TGCAGTGCTATTGACAGGGGGTTTGGGGGCGAGCAGTACTTC
- | TRBJ1-2 | TRBV20-1 | - | CSAAVHGYTF | TGCAGTGCTGCGGTTCATGGCTACACCTTC
- | TRBJ2-2 | TRBV19 | TRBD1 | CASKETGVTGELFF | TGTGCCAGTAAGGAGACAGGGGTAACCGGGGAGCTGTTTTTT
- | TRBJ2-7 | TRBV4-1 | - | CASSQRQDYEQYF | TGCGCCAGCAGCCAGCGACAGGACTACGAGCAGTACTTC
- | TRBJ2-5 | TRBV5-4 | TRBD2 | CASSSYQAGGQETQYF | TGTGCCAGCAGCTCCTACCAAGCGGGGGGGCAGGAGACCCAGTACTTC
- | TRBJ1-5 | TRBV5-1 | TRBD1 | CASRDREDQPQHF | TGCGCCAGCCGGGACAGGGAGGATCAGCCCCAGCATTTT
few | TRBJ2-2 | TRBV9 | - | CASSVGAPLNTGELFF | TGTGCCAGCAGCGTAGGAGCCCCCCTAAACACCGGGGAGCTGTTTTTT
- | TRBJ1-1 | TRBV29-1 | - | CSVVPDRSDATEAFF | TGCAGCGTTGTTCCCGACAGGTCGGACGCCACTGAAGCTTTCTTT
- | TRBJ2-1 | TRBV11-1 | - | CASSFWRGNEQFF | -
- | TRBJ1-2 | TRBV19 | TRBD1 | CASRLPGQGANYGYTF | TGTGCCAGTAGGTTACCGGGACAGGGGGCAAACTATGGCTACACCTTC
- | TRBJ2-7 | TRBV29-1 | TRBD1 | CSVGSQGAREQYF | TGCAGCGTAGGCTCACAGGGGGCGAGGGAGCAGTACTTC
- | TRBJ2-5 | TRBV3-1/TRBV3-2 | TRBD1 | CASSQRQGAGETQYF | TGTGCCAGCAGCCAGAGACAGGGGGCGGGGGAGACCCAGTACTTC
- | TRBJ1-2 | TRBV29-1 | TRBD1 | CSASTGDYGYTF | TGCAGCGCCTCGACAGGGGACTATGGCTACACCTTC
- | TRBJ2-5 | TRBV11-2 | - | CASSFVGGAEETQYF | TGTGCCAGCAGCTTTGTTGGGGGGGCCGAGGAGACCCAGTACTTC
- | TRBJ2-7 | TRBV19 | - | CASSMNGLSYEQYF | TGTGCCAGTAGTATGAACGGTTTGTCCTACGAGCAGTACTTC
- | TRBJ2-1 | TRBV5-1 | TRBD1 | CASKGGTGEYNEQFF | TGCGCCAGCAAAGGAGGGACAGGGGAATACAATGAGCAGTTCTTC